Each of the 30 T cell receptor beta chains below was sequenced from the same sample in a study of read filtering for tumor transcriptome and immune sequencing. Molecular barcoded adaptors covering alpha/delta and beta/gamma chains were used on roughly 400 ng RNA. MiXCR was run by TCRdb on the reads, yielding one entry per CDR3 protein. The repertoire holds 93,000 or so distinct CDR3 sequences, with under 25% as singletons. The sequencing sample was made of a population of CD138-negative cells sorted from bone marrow. Source of these receptors: a donor aged 40 or older with multiple myeloma.

This clonotype has at least ten counts. The CDR3 sequence: CASSSTGEQYF. The CDR3 DNA reads TGTGCCAGCAGCTCGACGGGGGAGCAGTACTTC. J is TRBJ2-7 and V is TRBV7-9, with a possible D match to TRBD2 (5 bases). The CDR3 loop spans 11 amino acids. Germline V gene lookup returns CDR1 SEHNR and CDR2 FQNEAQ (reference sequence). Trimming shortened V by 4 bases and J by 7 bases, and 8 bases separated the two germline ends.

The J gene is TRBJ1-1, the V gene TRBV5-6, with a possible D match to TRBD1 (6 bases). Trimming took 3 bases from V and 1 from J, leaving 19 bases between them. The germline V gene has CDR1 SGHDT and CDR2 YYEEEE. The CDR3 totals 17 residues. The CDR3 loop reads CASSSWGLQGRNTEAFF. The CDR3 DNA reads TGTGCCAGCAGCTCCTGGGGGCTCCAGGGCAGGAACACTGAAGCTTTCTTT.

This clonotype was seen more than once but under ten times. The chain carries TRBV19 and TRBJ1-2; D perhaps matches TRBD1 (6 bases). Germline-derived CDR1 and CDR2 are LNHDA and SQIVND (reference sequence). Trimming pared 5 bases from V and 0 bases from J, leaving 16 bases between. CDR3 length: 16 residues. CDR3: CASSGADRLSNYGYTF. The CDR3, as DNA: TGTGCCAGTAGTGGCGCCGACAGGCTCTCTAACTATGGCTACACCTTC. The whole variable domain, filled in from reference TRBV19 and TRBJ1-2, reads DGGITQSPKYLFRKEGQNVTLSCEQNLNHDAMYWYRQDPGQGLRLIYYSQIVNDFQKGDIAEGYSVSREKKESFPLTVTSAQKNPTAFYLCASSGADRLSNYGYTFGSGTRLTVV.

Here the CDR3 DNA reads TGCGCCAGCAGCTTGGCCGCGCACAGCCTGAACACTGAAGCTTTCTTT. Its protein is CASSLAAHSLNTEAFF. J is TRBJ1-1 and V is TRBV5-1; D remains ambiguous. Trimming removed 0 bases at V and 0 bases at J, with 12 bases between. Germline assignment: CDR1 SGHRS and CDR2 YFSETQ. The CDR3 contains 16 residues.

This clonotype was recorded at least ten times. The V and J genes are TRBV29-1 and TRBJ1-1; 7 bases fit TRBD1. Germline V gene sequence: CDR1 SQVTM, CDR2 ANQGSEA. V shed 7 bases, J shed 4 bases, and the junction held 6 bases outside the gene matches. The CDR3 runs 12 residues. The CDR3 spells CSGRQGITEAFF. The CDR3 DNA sequence: TGCAGCGGCCGACAGGGTATCACTGAAGCTTTCTTT.

This clonotype turned up a few times. This chain uses TRBV5-1 with TRBJ1-2; D might be TRBD1 (5 bases). The germline V gene has CDR1 SGHRS and CDR2 YFSETQ. V lost 7 bases to trimming and J lost 6 bases, with 22 bases between them. There are 15 residues in the CDR3. For the CDR3, the DNA is TGCGCCAGCGGGGGTTGGGACCGAGGAGGGAATGGCTACACCTTC. As protein: CASGGWDRGGNGYTF.

The chain recombines TRBV5-6 with TRBJ1-3; no firm D call. Trimming took 0 bases from V and 4 from J, leaving 2 bases between them. This CDR3 comprises 12 residues. CDR1 and CDR2 (germline): SGHDT, YYEEEE. CDR3 coding DNA: TGTGCCAGCAGCTTGGCGGGAAACACCATATATTTT. It is translated as CASSLAGNTIYF.

In the case of this clonotype: Just one base apart from a much larger clone, this may be a read error. The CDR3 sequence is CTADRTDGDTQYF. In DNA form, the CDR3 reads TGCACCGCGGACAGGACGGACGGAGATACGCAGTATTTT. The rearrangement uses TRBV29-1 and TRBJ2-3; 7 bases fit TRBD1. Germline V gives CDR1 SQVTM, CDR2 ANQGSEA. The CDR3 is 13 residues long.

This clonotype was picked up many times. The chain couples TRBV2 to TRBJ2-5; tentatively, D is TRBD2 (5 bases). This CDR3 spans 14 amino acids. Trimming took 5 bases from V and 3 from J, leaving 13 bases between them. Germline CDR1 SNHLY, CDR2 FYNNEI. The CDR3 sequence: CASSTSEAEETQYF. Here the CDR3 DNA reads TGTGCCAGCAGTACCTCGGAGGCGGAAGAGACCCAGTACTTC.

The rearrangement joins TRBV29-1 to TRBJ2-3; TRBD2 might be the D (5 bases). The CDR3 covers 15 residues. The V end was cut by 4 bases, the J end by 2 bases, with 16 bases between. Looked up from germline, CDR1 is SQVTM and CDR2 is ANQGSEA. The CDR3, as DNA: TGCAGCGTTGCCTCGGGAAATTTCAACACAGATACGCAGTATTTT. This gives the protein CSVASGNFNTDTQYF.

Ten or more counts support this clonotype. The gene calls are TRBV28 and TRBJ2-5, with D maybe TRBD1 (5 bases). CDR3 size: 16 residues. V lost 4 bases and J lost 5, with 20 bases in between. Germline CDR1 MDHEN, CDR2 SYDVKM. The CDR3 DNA reads as TGTGCCAGCAGTTCCCAAATTTTAGGGGTTCGCGAGACCCAGTACTTC. It yields the protein CASSSQILGVRETQYF.

Only a few counts were recorded for this clonotype. This sequence joins TRBV5-6 and TRBJ1-1; 11 positions agree with TRBD1. Germline V gene lookup returns CDR1 SGHDT and CDR2 YYEEEE. The CDR3 runs 15 residues. V lost 4 bases, J lost 5 bases, and 7 bases stayed unmatched. The CDR3 nucleotides read TGTGCCAGCAGCAGTGCCGGGACAGGGGGTACTGAAGCTTTCTTT. Translation: CASSSAGTGGTEAFF.

The chain uses TRBV6-4 and TRBJ1-5; 7 bases map to TRBD1. CDR3 size: 14 residues. From germline, CDR1 is MRHNA and CDR2 SNTAGT. V trimming: 6 bases; J trimming: 4 bases; junction bases outside the gene matches: 6. The CDR3 DNA reads as TGTGCCAGCAGAATACCAGGGGGAAATCAGCCCCAGCATTTT. Translating gives CASRIPGGNQPQHF.

As concerns this clonotype: A much larger clone lies one base from this, so it may be a read error. The V call is TRBV28, the J call TRBJ2-1, with D uncertain. Germline lookup yields CDR1 MDHEN and CDR2 SYDVKM. This CDR3 is built from 13 residues. Trimming left V 10 bases short and J 9 bases short, with 19 bases between. The CDR3 sequence: CANSPSVNSEQFF. CDR3 sequence (DNA): TGTGCCAACAGCCCTTCGGTAAACAGTGAGCAGTTCTTC.

This clonotype was counted ten times or more. CDR3 in amino acids: CASSRTTSDSGANVLTF. CDR3 nucleotides: TGTGCCAGCAGCCGGACGACCTCAGACTCTGGGGCCAACGTCCTGACTTTC. The chain links TRBV7-9 to TRBJ2-6, with unresolved D. Germline values: CDR1 SEHNR, CDR2 FQNEAQ (reference sequence). The ends were cut back, 5 bases at V and 0 bases at J, with 14 bases in the middle. This CDR3 has 17 amino acids.

This clonotype turned up a few times. Just one base apart from a much larger clone, this may be a read error. The CDR3 nucleotides are TGTGCCAGCATCCAGGGCCCTTCCCAAGAGACCCAGTACTTC. Its translation: CASIQGPSQETQYF. This sequence joins TRBV3-1 and TRBJ2-5; possible D gene TRBD1, 5 bases. Germline-derived CDR1 and CDR2 are LGHDT and YNNKEL (reference sequence). CDR3 size: 14 residues. Deletions cut 7 bases from V and 1 base from J, with 13 bases between.

This clonotype was picked up many times. The gene calls are TRBV5-5 and TRBJ1-2; D is unclear. The CDR3 is 13 residues long. Germline CDR1 SGHKS, CDR2 YYEKEE (reference sequence). V lost 0 bases and J lost 1, with 4 bases in between. The DNA for the CDR3 is TGTGCCAGCAGCTTGGCCGTTAACTATGGCTACACCTTC. The encoded protein is CASSLAVNYGYTF.

Ten or more counts support this clonotype. J is TRBJ1-1 and V is TRBV7-9; 7 nucleotides align to TRBD1. Germline lookup yields CDR1 SEHNR and CDR2 FQNEAQ (reference sequence). V shed 5 bases and J 2 bases; nucleotides not matched to a gene: 17. This CDR3 contains 18 residues. The CDR3, as DNA: TGTGCCAGCAGCCCGTTACGGGGTCAGGGGGACCGTAACACTGAAGCTTTCTTT. It is translated as CASSPLRGQGDRNTEAFF. The full variable domain, rest sourced from reference TRBV7-9 and TRBJ1-1, is DTGVSQNPRHKITKRGQNVTFRCDPISEHNRLYWYRQTLGQGPEFLTYFQNEAQLEKSRLLSDRFSAERPKGSFSTLEIQRTEQGDSAMYLCASSPLRGQGDRNTEAFFGQGTRLTVV.

Note on this clonotype: Compared with germline, one end of the junction differs, possibly owing to a read error. The V gene is TRBV7-3, the J gene TRBJ2-3; 16 nucleotides match TRBD2. Germline CDR1 SGHTA, CDR2 FQGTGA. The CDR3 consists of 18 residues. The CDR3 DNA reads as TGTGCCAGCAGCTTAGTCGGGACTAGCGGGGGGGCCTCAGATACGCAGGATTTT. Translated: CASSLVGTSGGASDTQDF.

The table lists this clonotype with many counts. V gene TRBV19 combines with J gene TRBJ2-1; 10 bases are a match to TRBD1. The junction had 6 bases not matched to a gene; V was cut back by 3 bases and J by 4 bases. This CDR3 is 16 amino acids long. CDR1 is LNHDA and CDR2 is SQIVND in the germline V gene (reference sequence). CDR3 protein: CASSMGGTGEYNEQFF. DNA of the CDR3: TGTGCCAGTAGTATGGGCGGGACAGGGGAATACAATGAGCAGTTCTTC.

The chain has TRBV6-1 and TRBJ2-3; D tentatively fits TRBD1 or TRBD2 (5 bases each). The V and J ends lost 5 bases and 2 bases respectively, with 11 bases between them. The CDR3 runs to 14 residues. Germline V gene data show CDR1 as MNHNS and CDR2 as SASEGT. CDR3 DNA: TGTGCCAGCAGTCTCCAGGGAGACACAGATACGCAGTATTTT. Encoded protein: CASSLQGDTDTQYF.

This clonotype came up many times. V gene TRBV29-1 combines with J gene TRBJ2-1; D ambiguous. The V and J ends lost 5 bases and 7 bases respectively, with 18 bases between them. The length of the CDR3 is 14 residues. Germline CDR1 is SQVTM and CDR2 is ANQGSEA. CDR3 nucleotides: TGCAGCGTTTATTCCCCACTACGGCCTAATGAGCAGTTCTTC. It specifies CSVYSPLRPNEQFF.

In this sample, this clonotype turned up many times. The chain recombines TRBV5-1 with TRBJ2-1, with TRBD2 as a possible D gene (6 bases). Trimming left V 4 bases short and J 8 bases short, with 16 bases between. CDR1 and CDR2 (germline): SGHRS, YFSETQ. The length of the CDR3 is 14 residues. The DNA of the CDR3 is TGCGCCAGCAGCGAAATAGCGGTGAGGGATGAGCAGTTCTTC. This sequence encodes CASSEIAVRDEQFF.

The chain links TRBV7-9 to TRBJ2-5, with a weak D call TRBD1 (5 bases). The ends were cut back, 4 bases at V and 0 bases at J, with 9 bases in the middle. This CDR3 comprises 14 residues. Germline V CDR1 and CDR2: SEHNR, FQNEAQ (reference sequence). The CDR3, as DNA: TGTGCCAGCAGCTACGACAGAAACCAAGAGACCCAGTACTTC. It codes for CASSYDRNQETQYF. Full variable domain (rest looked up from reference TRBV7-9 and TRBJ2-5): DTGVSQNPRHKITKRGQNVTFRCDPISEHNRLYWYRQTLGQGPEFLTYFQNEAQLEKSRLLSDRFSAERPKGSFSTLEIQRTEQGDSAMYLCASSYDRNQETQYFGPGTRLLVL.

In regard to this clonotype: It may be a read error: a sequence one base away is much more abundant. V usage is TRBV7-9 and J usage is TRBJ1-4, with D perhaps matching TRBD1 (5 bases). This CDR3 is built from 14 residues. CDR1 is SEHNR, CDR2 FQNEAQ, per germline (reference sequence). The V end lost 7 bases, the J end lost 0 bases, and 9 bases lay between the germline ends. Written as DNA, the CDR3 is TGTGCCAGCACCCTGACAGCAACTAATGAAAAACTGTTTTTT. Translated, it gives CASTLTATNEKLFF.

As regards this clonotype: A much larger clonotype is one base distant, so this may be a read error. The rearrangement joins TRBV28 to TRBJ2-5; D unresolved. The CDR3 runs 15 residues. The V gene's germline CDR1 is MDHEN and CDR2 SYDVKM. The DNA of the CDR3 is TGTGCCTGCAGTCCCCTTGACGGCCCCCAAGAGACCCAGTACTTC. This codes for CACSPLDGPQETQYF.

This clonotype has ten or more counts. The J gene is TRBJ1-6, the V gene TRBV20-1; unclear D gene. Trimming took 6 bases from V and 6 from J, leaving 12 bases between them. The germline gives CDR1 DFQATT, CDR2 SNEGSKA (reference sequence). This CDR3 comprises 13 residues. The chain's CDR3 is CSAWAFGNSPLHF. In DNA, the CDR3 is TGCAGTGCCTGGGCCTTCGGTAATTCACCCCTCCACTTT.

J is TRBJ2-4 and V is TRBV28; TRBD1 matches 10 bases. The CDR3 has 17 residues. After removal of 6 bases from V and 5 bases from J, the junction contained 13 bases not matched to a gene. The germline V gene encodes CDR1 MDHEN and CDR2 SYDVKM. In DNA form, the CDR3 reads TGTGCCAGCAGCCCGCCTCCGGGACAGGGGTTTGAAAACATTCAGTACTTC. This codes for CASSPPPGQGFENIQYF. Full variable domain (remainder filled in from reference TRBV28 and TRBJ2-4): DVKVTQSSRYLVKRTGEKVFLECVQDMDHENMFWYRQDPGLGLRLIYFSYDVKMKEKGDIPEGYSVSREKKERFSLILESASTNQTSMYLCASSPPPGQGFENIQYFGAGTRLSVL.

This clonotype appeared once. A read error may produce the germline difference seen at one junction end. The rearrangement joins TRBV19 to TRBJ1-1; D gene ambiguous. This CDR3 is 14 amino acids long. Germline lookup yields CDR1 LNHDA and CDR2 SQIVND (reference sequence). CDR3 in amino acids: CASGMIRTNTEAFF. In DNA form, the CDR3 reads TGTGCCAGTGGTATGATCAGGACGAACACTGAAGCTTTCTTT.

In regard to this clonotype: A much larger clone lies one base from this, so it may be a read error. The chain couples TRBV4-1 to TRBJ2-7; D remains ambiguous. This CDR3 comprises 13 residues. Germline V gives CDR1 MGHRA, CDR2 YSYEKL. Here the CDR3 reads CARSQAVGYEQYF. The CDR3 DNA reads as TGCGCCCGCAGCCAAGCCGTTGGATACGAGCAGTACTTC.